The 18 T cell receptor beta chains below come from one sample, sequenced in a study of T-cell reconstitution after alpha-beta-depleted transplantation in children. Unique molecular identifiers were built into the TCRbeta library. One entry per CDR3 protein, called by TCRdb with MiXCR from the PCR reads. The sample records about 580,000 distinct CDR3 sequences, 20% to 25% being singletons. The sequenced sample was PBMCs, mostly from graft donor cells, obtained 360 days after TCRalphabeta/CD19-depleted stem cell transplant. Receptors were obtained from a boy younger than two who had a stem cell transplant for acute myeloid leukemia, so the T cells may come from the graft donor.

The rearrangement uses TRBV12-3 or TRBV12-4 and TRBJ1-1; tentative D call: TRBD1 (6 bases). V was clipped by 7 bases and J by 5 bases, with 11 bases between them. The CDR3 length is 12 residues. The CDR3 is CASNKGGTEAFF. The DNA for the CDR3 is TGTGCCAGCAACAAGGGGGGAACTGAAGCTTTCTTT.

A few counts support this clonotype. V and J are TRBV12-3 or TRBV12-4 and TRBJ2-1; 13 positions match TRBD2. The CDR3 totals 16 residues. J was trimmed by 6 bases and V by 4 bases; bases with no gene match: 6. This CDR3 reads CASSSLGLAGFNEQFF. In DNA, the CDR3 is TGTGCCAGCAGTTCATTGGGACTAGCGGGGTTCAATGAGCAGTTCTTC.

In its sample, this clonotype was seen once. The chain employs TRBV10-3 and TRBJ2-7; D is ambiguous. From germline, CDR1 is ENHRY and CDR2 SYGVKD. The germline V and J ends were trimmed by 5 bases and 8 bases, with 10 bases remaining between them. This CDR3 is built from 11 residues. For the CDR3, the DNA is TGTGCCATCAGTCCCGGCCCCCAGCAGTACTTC. This encodes CAISPGPQQYF.

The V gene is TRBV2, the J gene TRBJ2-2; tentatively, D is TRBD2 (5 bases). The V gene's germline CDR1 is SNHLY and CDR2 FYNNEI. This CDR3 has 15 amino acids. Trimming took 3 bases from V and 5 from J, leaving 13 bases between them. In DNA, the CDR3 is TGTGCCAGCAGTGACCCACTAGGTTGGACCGGGGAGCTGTTTTTT. Translated: CASSDPLGWTGELFF. Supplemented by reference TRBV2 and TRBJ2-2, the full variable domain reads EPEVTQTPSHQVTQMGQEVILRCVPISNHLYFYWYRQILGQKVEFLVSFYNNEISEKSEIFDDQFSVERPDGSNFTLKIRSTKLEDSAMYFCASSDPLGWTGELFFGEGSRLTVL.

There are many counts of this clonotype. This chain connects TRBV5-1 to TRBJ2-1; 7 bases map to TRBD1. J gave up 10 bases and V 4 bases, and 11 bases lay outside the gene matches. In germline, CDR1 is SGHRS, CDR2 YFSETQ. This CDR3 comprises 14 residues. In nucleotides, the CDR3 is TGCGCCAGCAGCCTGTGGACAGGTCCGGGGGAGCAGTTCTTC. Protein sequence: CASSLWTGPGEQFF.

The chain couples TRBV20-1 to TRBJ2-1; 10 bases fit TRBD2. CDR3 length equals 15 residues. V shed 8 bases and J 4 bases; nucleotides not matched to a gene: 11. The germline gives CDR1 DFQATT, CDR2 SNEGSKA (reference sequence). The DNA for the CDR3 is TGCAGTATGGTAACTAGCGGGGTGAGGTACAATGAGCAGTTCTTC. Protein: CSMVTSGVRYNEQFF.

V is TRBV7-6 and J is TRBJ1-2, with D possibly matching TRBD1 (5 bases). Deletions cut 5 bases from V and 8 bases from J, with 18 bases between. Germline V gene data show CDR1 as SGHVS and CDR2 as FNYEAQ. This CDR3 is 14 amino acids long. As DNA, the CDR3 is TGTGCCAGCAGCCCAGGGCGCGGGGAAGGAGGCTACACCTTC. This translates into CASSPGRGEGGYTF.

This clonotype was counted at least ten times. The chain employs TRBV7-9 and TRBJ2-1; 9 bases map to TRBD1. The germline CDR1 and CDR2 sequences are SEHNR and FQNEAQ (reference sequence). V lost 4 bases and J lost 3; bases outside the gene matches: 4. This CDR3 has 15 amino acids. This CDR3 reads CASSSKDRGYNEQFF. In DNA, the CDR3 is TGTGCCAGCAGCTCTAAGGACAGGGGCTACAATGAGCAGTTCTTC.

There are a few counts of this clonotype. This chain connects TRBV29-1 to TRBJ1-1; the D gene is possibly TRBD1 (5 bases). Trimming took 4 bases from V and 10 from J, leaving 13 bases between them. Looked up from germline, CDR1 is SQVTM and CDR2 is ANQGSEA. This CDR3 is built from 11 residues. The chain's CDR3 is CSVVRRGIAFF. The CDR3 DNA sequence: TGCAGCGTTGTCAGACGGGGGATAGCTTTCTTT.

A remark on this clonotype: A much bigger clone sits one base away, suggesting this may be a read error. This chain joins TRBV5-1 and TRBJ2-5; D unresolved. V gave up 4 bases and J gave up 5 bases, with 9 bases separating them. Germline V CDR1 and CDR2: SGHRS, YFSETQ. This CDR3 spans 12 amino acids. CDR3 nucleotides: TGCGCCAGCAGCGAGAGGTGGGAGACCCAGTACTTC. Translating it yields CASSERWETQYF.

This clonotype was counted at least ten times. V is TRBV20-1 and J is TRBJ2-1; D is undetermined. Germline V CDR1 and CDR2: DFQATT, SNEGSKA (reference sequence). The CDR3 is 11 amino acids. The V and J ends lost 1 base and 10 bases respectively, with 8 bases between them. The DNA for the CDR3 is TGCAGTGCTAGAGCCGGGCCCGAGCAGTTCTTC. It is translated as CSARAGPEQFF.

This clonotype was seen at least ten times. The V and J genes are TRBV29-1 and TRBJ1-1; 10 bases fit TRBD1. The CDR3 sequence is 12 residues long. Germline loops: CDR1 SQVTM, CDR2 ANQGSEA. The ends lost 2 bases at V and 10 bases at J; junction bases unmatched: 4. The CDR3 loop is CSVERDRGRAFF. The CDR3 DNA sequence: TGCAGCGTTGAACGGGACAGGGGACGAGCTTTCTTT.

This clonotype was counted at least ten times. The J gene is TRBJ1-1, the V gene TRBV5-1; D remains unclear. There are 16 residues in the CDR3. The V and J ends lost 3 bases and 5 bases respectively, with 20 bases between them. Germline V CDR1 and CDR2: SGHRS, YFSETQ. In DNA form, the CDR3 reads TGCGCCAGCAGCTCGACAAAGACAAGTATTGGTACTGAAGCTTTCTTT. Translating gives CASSSTKTSIGTEAFF.

The chain uses TRBV12-3 or TRBV12-4 and TRBJ2-6, with D perhaps matching TRBD1 (5 bases). The CDR3 runs 19 residues. V was trimmed by 3 bases and J by 0 bases, leaving 18 bases between them. The CDR3 nucleotides are TGTGCCAGCAGTTTGTCCTCCGGCAGGACATACTCTGGGGCCAACGTCCTGACTTTC. Protein: CASSLSSGRTYSGANVLTF.

The chain joins TRBV7-7 to TRBJ2-1; TRBD1 agrees at 9 bases. Trimming took 5 bases from V and 6 from J; bases not matched to a gene: 8. CDR3 length: 15 residues. Germline V CDR1 and CDR2: SSHAT, FNYEAQ (reference sequence). This chain's CDR3 is CASSPGQGSGNEQFF. In DNA form, the CDR3 reads TGTGCCAGCAGCCCCGGACAGGGGAGTGGCAATGAGCAGTTCTTC.

This clonotype was recorded at least ten times. This chain links TRBV15 with TRBJ2-1; possible D gene TRBD2, 5 bases. CDR1 LNHNV and CDR2 YYDKDF come from the germline V gene (reference sequence). The CDR3 sequence is 14 residues long. The V end was cut by 8 bases, the J end by 0 bases, with 11 bases between. This chain's CDR3 is CATGGGSSYNEQFF. The CDR3 nucleotides are TGTGCCACCGGCGGTGGGAGCTCCTACAATGAGCAGTTCTTC.

The table lists this clonotype with a few counts. This chain connects TRBV25-1 to TRBJ1-2, with TRBD1 matching 8 bases. The ends lost 3 bases at V and 4 bases at J; junction bases unmatched: 4. Germline CDR1 is MGHDK and CDR2 is SYGVNS. The CDR3 has 14 amino acids. CDR3 residues: CASSDTDRAYGYTF. CDR3 bases: TGTGCCAGCAGTGACACGGACAGGGCCTATGGCTACACCTTC.

The rearrangement links TRBV2 to TRBJ2-2; TRBD1 matches 9 bases. The CDR3 loop spans 18 amino acids. The V and J ends lost 4 bases and 4 bases, in that order; junction bases with no gene match: 13. In germline, CDR1 is SNHLY, CDR2 FYNNEI. CDR3 DNA sequence: TGTGCCAGCAGTGGAGGGACAGGGCGACGAATGGTCACCGGGGAGCTGTTTTTT. Protein sequence: CASSGGTGRRMVTGELFF.